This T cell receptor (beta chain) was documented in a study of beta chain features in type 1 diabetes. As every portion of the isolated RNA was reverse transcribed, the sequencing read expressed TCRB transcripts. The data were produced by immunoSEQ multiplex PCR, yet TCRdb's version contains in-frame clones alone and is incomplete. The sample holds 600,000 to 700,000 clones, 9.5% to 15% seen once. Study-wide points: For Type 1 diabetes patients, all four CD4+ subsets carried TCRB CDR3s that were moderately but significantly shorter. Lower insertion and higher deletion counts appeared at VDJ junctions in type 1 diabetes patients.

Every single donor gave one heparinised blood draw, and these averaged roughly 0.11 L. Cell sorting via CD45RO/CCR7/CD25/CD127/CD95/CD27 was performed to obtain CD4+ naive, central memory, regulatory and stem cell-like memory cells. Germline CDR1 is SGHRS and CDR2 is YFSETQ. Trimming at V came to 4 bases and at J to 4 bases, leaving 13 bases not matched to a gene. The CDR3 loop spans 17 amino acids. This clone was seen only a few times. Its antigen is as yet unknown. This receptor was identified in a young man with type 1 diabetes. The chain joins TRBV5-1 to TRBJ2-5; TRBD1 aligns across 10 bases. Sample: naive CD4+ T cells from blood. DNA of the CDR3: TGCGCCAGCAGCGAATTCCCGGGACAGGGGTCAGGAGAGACCCAGTACTTC. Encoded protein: CASSEFPGQGSGETQYF. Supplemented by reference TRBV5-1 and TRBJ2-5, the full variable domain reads KAGVTQTPRYLIKTRGQQVTLSCSPISGHRSVSWYQQTPGQGLQFLFEYFSETQRNKGNFPGRFSGRQFSNSRSEMNVSTLELGDSALYLCASSEFPGQGSGETQYFGPGTRLLVL.